This T cell receptor (beta chain) appears in the sequencing data of a study of T cell changes during pregnancy in multiple sclerosis (dated by TCRdb to between 2018 and 2020). A note on the overall study: Changes in the T cell repertoire over the course of pregnancy were examined in this study in women with multiple sclerosis.

Library method: the immunoSEQ multiplex PCR assay. TCRdb mirrors the immuneACCESS table, restricted to in-frame sequences. Some clones are absent from its copies; in checked studies, under half trace to an unresolved V gene, and the reason for the others is unknown. The sample includes some 39,000 clones, with 85% to 95% observed a single time. 0.95% to 1.5% of the sample is in the top ten clones. V drops 0 bases and J drops 3 bases, leaving 15 bases in between. CDR1 LGHNA and CDR2 YNFKEQ are derived from the germline V gene. Measured from the cysteine to the phenylalanine, the CDR3 is 17 residues long. The DNA shown is the 51-base CDR3, in frame from base 1. Notes on this clone: The antigen this receptor binds is unknown. No base quality values were provided; no much bigger clone lies one nucleotide off.

Sequences were obtained from PBMCs (not recorded whether the cells were cultured). The chain was built from TRBV4-2 and TRBJ1-3; TRBD1 could be the D gene, as 5 bases match. The source of this sequence is a female donor with multiple sclerosis, enrolled in a pregnancy study. The CDR3 region reads CASSQDETGVGGNTIYF. In nucleotide form, the sequence is TGTGCCAGCAGCCAAGATGAGACGGGGGTCGGTGGAAACACCATATATTTT.